Listed here are 19 T cell receptor beta chains from one sample, sequenced in a study of CXCR3-negative and CXCR3-positive naive CD8 T cells. TRB cDNA libraries were made by UMI-labeled 5' RACE. TCRdb reprocessed the 5' RACE reads, keeping one entry per CDR3 protein, no DNA. The listing records about 66,000 distinct CDR3 sequences. Sequenced: naive CXCR3- CD8+ T cells from blood. This sample's subset: CD45RO-CCR7+CD27+CD95- naive CD8+ T cells lacking CXCR3 (TNR3-). The receptors were sampled from a human donor in good health. Some clones in this sample may be carry-over from other donors' samples.

The chain combines TRBV10-3 with TRBJ2-5; lacking DNA, the TRBD2 call made by TCRdb goes unchecked. CDR1 and CDR2 (germline): ENHRY, SYGVKD. The CDR3 contains 13 residues. CDR3 region: CAILASAGETQYF.

The J gene is TRBJ1-1, the V gene TRBV29-1. Germline values: CDR1 SQVTM, CDR2 ANQGSEA. This CDR3 comprises 12 residues. This chain's CDR3 is CSVKGLNTEAFF.

This chain uses TRBV20-1 with TRBJ2-7. The CDR3 length is 13 residues. Germline CDR1 DFQATT, CDR2 SNEGSKA (reference sequence). The CDR3 reads CSARDYLGWEQYF.

This chain connects TRBV29-1 to TRBJ2-7. Germline lookup yields CDR1 SQVTM and CDR2 ANQGSEA. The CDR3 consists of 12 residues. This CDR3 reads CSVEVREYEQYF.

The J gene is TRBJ1-2, the V gene TRBV29-1; TCRdb's assignment of TRBD1 cannot be checked, as there is no DNA. CDR1 and CDR2 (germline): SQVTM, ANQGSEA. This CDR3 region has 14 residues. CDR3 protein: CSVEDLPAYYGYTF.

The rearrangement uses TRBV7-9 and TRBJ1-2. The length of the CDR3 is 12 residues. CDR1 is SEHNR and CDR2 is FQNEAQ in the germline V gene (reference sequence). The CDR3 sequence: CASSSGNYGYTF.

V and J are TRBV4-1 and TRBJ1-6; TCRdb gives TRBD1 as the D gene, but with no DNA this cannot be confirmed. CDR1 and CDR2 from the germline V gene are MGHRA and YSYEKL. CDR3 size: 14 residues. The CDR3 region is CASSQEGGNSPLHF.

The V and J genes are TRBV6-2 or TRBV6-3 and TRBJ2-3. CDR3 length: 13 amino acids. Looked up from germline, CDR1 is MNHEY and CDR2 is SVGEGT. CDR3 amino acids: CASSPKSTDTQYF.

This chain links TRBV3-1 with TRBJ1-2. From germline, CDR1 is LGHDT and CDR2 YNNKEL (reference sequence). CDR3 length: 12 residues. CDR3 sequence reads: CASSQEIYGYTF.

V and J are TRBV6-6 and TRBJ2-3; as DNA is missing, the TRBD2 call by TCRdb cannot be tested. Germline V CDR1 and CDR2: MNHNY, SVGAGI (reference sequence). The CDR3 totals 15 residues. The CDR3 here is CASSDPPSGTDTQYF.

This chain uses TRBV7-9 with TRBJ2-5; TCRdb calls TRBD2, which cannot be checked without DNA. CDR3 length equals 17 residues. CDR1 is SEHNR and CDR2 is FQNEAQ in the germline V gene (reference sequence). CDR3: CASTLAAGGNPQETQYF.

The V gene is TRBV20-1, the J gene TRBJ2-5; absent DNA, TCRdb's TRBD1 call cannot be checked. Germline V gene data show CDR1 as DFQATT and CDR2 as SNEGSKA (reference sequence). The CDR3 contains 16 residues. CDR3 sequence: CSARDLLAGEQETQYF.

The CDR3 reads CASTLGLAGNEQFF. The chain carries TRBV12-3 or TRBV12-4 and TRBJ2-1; the D gene TCRdb calls, TRBD2, cannot be checked with no DNA. The CDR3 contains 14 residues.

The V gene is TRBV6-6, the J gene TRBJ2-3; TCRdb returns TRBD1, unconfirmable since there is no DNA. CDR1 and CDR2 from the germline V gene are MNHNY and SVGAGI (reference sequence). The CDR3 consists of 16 residues. CDR3 residues: CASSYITRGAKDTQYF.

V is TRBV10-3 and J is TRBJ2-4; TCRdb returns TRBD1, unconfirmable since there is no DNA. This CDR3 is built from 15 residues. Germline-derived CDR1 and CDR2 are ENHRY and SYGVKD. CDR3 loop: CAISESGRAQNIQYF.

The chain has TRBV7-8 and TRBJ2-7; the D gene TCRdb calls, TRBD1, cannot be checked with no DNA. The CDR3 totals 17 residues. Looked up from germline, CDR1 is SGHVS and CDR2 is FQNEAQ. The CDR3 sequence: CASSIQPGGAGMYEQYF.

The gene calls are TRBV7-9 and TRBJ2-2; TCRdb proposes TRBD1, but this gene call is untestable without DNA. CDR3 length equals 16 residues. CDR1 SEHNR and CDR2 FQNEAQ come from the germline V gene (reference sequence). The CDR3: CASSLWPDRNTGELFF.

This chain links TRBV4-2 with TRBJ2-3; TCRdb's D gene call, TRBD2, goes unchecked for lack of DNA. The CDR3 spans 15 residues. CDR1 is LGHNA, CDR2 YNFKEQ, per germline. The CDR3 sequence is CASSLNSGTTDTQYF.

V and J are TRBV14 and TRBJ2-7; TCRdb's D gene call, TRBD1, goes unchecked for lack of DNA. Germline CDR1 and CDR2: SGHDN and FVKESK. This CDR3 has 15 residues. The CDR3: CASSPERGLSYEQYF.